Each of the 11 T cell receptor beta chains below was sequenced from the same sample in a study of tumor and adjacent non-tumor tissue in lung cancer. This sample's RNA came from whole unsorted tissue. Three rounds of nested PCR, following a modified ARM-PCR protocol, produced the TCRbeta library. From the multiplex PCR reads, TCRdb called clonotypes with MiXCR, one entry per CDR3 protein. The table has some 120,000 distinct CDR3 sequences, 66% seen once. Input material: lung tumor tissue. These receptors originate from a man aged 25-45 years with non-small cell lung cancer.

This clonotype was detected ten times or more. V is TRBV20-1 and J is TRBJ1-1; no clear D gene. V was trimmed by 0 bases and J by 8 bases, leaving 10 bases between them. Germline-derived CDR1 and CDR2 are DFQATT and SNEGSKA (reference sequence). The CDR3 extends over 12 amino acids. CDR3 bases: TGCAGTGCTAGAGAAACCGAATGGGAAGCTTTCTTT. It is translated as CSARETEWEAFF.

A word on this clonotype: A read error may explain this, as a much larger clone is one base away. This chain uses TRBV20-1 with TRBJ2-1; D may be TRBD1 or TRBD2 (5 bases each). This CDR3 spans 15 amino acids. V lost 6 bases and J lost 4, with 19 bases in between. Germline V gives CDR1 DFQATT, CDR2 SNEGSKA (reference sequence). Here the CDR3 reads CSARAAADPYNEQFF. The CDR3 region has the DNA TGCAGTGCCAGGGCAGCGGCAGATCCATACAATGAGCAGTTCTTC.

This chain links TRBV4-2 with TRBJ1-2; weak D call: TRBD1 (5 bases). The germline V and J ends were trimmed by 0 bases and 4 bases, with 15 bases remaining between them. Per the germline V gene, CDR1 is LGHNA and CDR2 is YNFKEQ. The CDR3 covers 16 residues. DNA for the CDR3: TGTGCCAGCAGCCAAGAAGGGGCAGGGAAGAGCTATGGCTACACCTTC. It is translated as CASSQEGAGKSYGYTF.

The V call is TRBV4-2, the J call TRBJ2-2, with TRBD2 matching 7 bases. Germline CDR1 is LGHNA and CDR2 is YNFKEQ. This CDR3 region has 19 residues. The V segment lost 4 bases and the J segment 6 bases; nucleotides outside the gene matches: 20. The CDR3 is CASSRGRAGTLPDAGELFF. DNA for the CDR3: TGTGCCAGCAGCCGAGGACGAGCGGGGACCCTCCCTGACGCCGGGGAGCTGTTTTTT.

In this sample, this clonotype turned up a few times. One base away lies a much larger clone, so this may be a sequencing read error. This chain links TRBV12-3 or TRBV12-4 with TRBJ1-1; TRBD1 matches at 9 bases. V trimming: 4 bases; J trimming: 7 bases; junction bases outside the gene matches: 7. This CDR3 is 14 amino acids long. The CDR3 coding sequence is TGTGCCAGCAGTTGGGACAGGGCAAGGATTGAAGCTTTCTTT. Protein product: CASSWDRARIEAFF.

Concerning this clonotype itself: A much larger clone sits a single nucleotide away, making a read error possible. This rearrangement joins TRBV30 to TRBJ2-5; D is possibly TRBD2 (5 bases). The CDR3 is 13 residues long. CDR1 is GTSNPN, CDR2 SVGIG, per germline (reference sequence). The V and J ends lost 2 bases and 5 bases respectively, with 12 bases between them. CDR3 amino acids: CAWSQREQETQYF. The CDR3 region has the DNA TGTGCCTGGAGTCAGAGGGAGCAGGAGACCCAGTACTTC.

This clonotype was observed many times. The J gene is TRBJ2-7, the V gene TRBV5-1; D might be TRBD1 or TRBD2, each matching 6 bases. The germline V and J ends were trimmed by 4 bases and 4 bases, with 18 bases remaining between them. Per the germline V gene, CDR1 is SGHRS and CDR2 is YFSETQ. This CDR3 is built from 15 residues. DNA of the CDR3: TGCGCCAGCAGCCCGAGCCTGGACAGCGGGTACGAGCAGTACTTC. Translation gives CASSPSLDSGYEQYF.

With regard to this clonotype: Since a much larger clone is just one base distant, this may be a read error. The chain couples TRBV6-5 to TRBJ2-5, with 7 bases identical to TRBD2. The CDR3 loop spans 16 amino acids. The germline CDR1 and CDR2 sequences are MNHEY and SVGAGI. V lost 2 bases and J lost 0; bases outside the gene matches: 6. In DNA form, the CDR3 reads TGTGCCAGCAGTTACCCTAGAGGGAGGGACCAAGAGACCCAGTACTTC. This sequence encodes CASSYPRGRDQETQYF.

As for this clonotype: A junction end diverges from the germline sequence, so it may reflect a read error. The V and J genes are TRBV13 and TRBJ1-6; D is unresolved. CDR3 length: 14 residues. The germline V gene encodes CDR1 PRHDT and CDR2 FYEKMQ (reference sequence). The CDR3 coding sequence is TGTGCCAGCAGCTCAAGCTCCTATGATTCACCCGTCCACTTT. Amino acid sequence: CASSSSSYDSPVHF.

This sequence joins TRBV20-1 and TRBJ2-5; TRBD2 matches 11 bases. Germline trimming cut 6 bases from V and 2 bases from J; bases unmatched to any gene: 5. Germline V CDR1 and CDR2: DFQATT, SNEGSKA (reference sequence). This CDR3 contains 14 residues. For the CDR3, the DNA is TGCAGTGCGTTACTAGCGGGGGAGCAAGAGACCCAGTACTTC. It is translated as CSALLAGEQETQYF.

As regards this clonotype: A much larger clone sits a single nucleotide away, making a read error possible. The chain uses TRBV12-3 or TRBV12-4 and TRBJ2-1; D gene unclear. There are 14 residues in the CDR3. CDR3 region: CVSSFLGRTNEQFF. CDR3 nucleotides: TGTGTCAGCAGTTTTCTAGGGCGAACCAATGAGCAGTTCTTC.